This T cell receptor beta chain was sequenced in a study of cytotoxic CD8 clonotypes in ibrutinib-treated CLL. Whole-study results and caveats: Sustained-remission and progressing patients diverged in sampling times. Clonality increased at ibrutinib response, then returned toward baseline at progression.

Turning to this clone: Antigen: not known.

The repertoire was sequenced with immunoSEQ multiplex PCR; TCRdb's copy has only in-frame clones and lacks some. The repertoire includes about 200,000 clones, over 55% of them detected once, and roughly 12% sits in the top ten. This sample comprised PBMCs, obtained after 24 months of ibrutinib treatment. The sequence was obtained from a human donor with chronic lymphocytic leukemia.

The CDR3 region is CASSAFRGRWAGANVLTF. CDR3 sequence (DNA): TGTGCCAGCAGCGCCTTCCGCGGGAGGTGGGCTGGGGCCAACGTCCTGACTTTC. The chain has TRBV5-8 and TRBJ2-6; the match to TRBD2 covers 8 bases. Germline-derived CDR1 and CDR2 are SGHTS and YDEGEE. The CDR3 has 18 residues. Losses at the gene ends were 4 bases for V and 2 bases for J; bases not matched to a gene: 11.